The clone carrying this TCR beta chain was recorded only once. At one end the junction does not follow the germline gene, possibly because of a read error. CDR1 and CDR2 (germline): MRHNA, SNTAGT. This CDR3 spans 11 amino acids. The data stem from a study of T cells after somatic rescue of genetic block. Measured with immunoSEQ multiplex PCR; TCRdb has only the in-frame clones, and not every one. The data hold 55,000 to 75,000 clones, with approximately 90% observed a single time. Sequencing used peripheral blood mononuclear cells (PBMCs). This TCR was recovered from a middle-aged man. The chain uses TRBV6-4 and TRBJ1-4; 8 nucleotides match TRBD1. The chain's CDR3 is CASKTGQASLF. The CDR3, as DNA: TGTGCCAGTAAGACGGGACAGGCCAGTCTTTTT.